This T cell receptor (beta chain) was captured in a study of shared clonotypes between healthy human individuals. Study at large: Three men and a couple of women, aged 18 to 49, were donors. Each donor's CD4 naive and CD4 memory cells filled three plates apiece, CD8 naive two, and CD8 memory one.

Profiling relied on immunoSEQ multiplex PCR, and the TCRdb table lists in-frame clones only, not all of them. The sample has 950,000 to 1,200,000 clones; roughly 80% are singletons. Nashville, Tennessee was home to all donors, each a Caucasian adult. V dropped 4 bases and J dropped 9; count of bases not matched to a gene: 20. The CDR3 runs 18 residues. Germline values: CDR1 LNHDA, CDR2 SQIVND (reference sequence). Sequenced material: memory CD4+ T cells from PBMCs. Subset described: CD45RA-negative fraction. The genes are TRBV19 and TRBJ1-5, with 8 bases lining up with TRBD1. This sequence originates from a man younger than 35 in good health. Some clones in this sample may be carry-over from other donors' samples. CDR3 sequence (DNA): TGTGCCAGTAGTACCTACCCAGGGGGCGGGACGCTGCGGGGGCCCCAGCATTTT. Translated: CASSTYPGGGTLRGPQHF.